This T cell receptor beta chain appears in the sequencing data of a study of beta chain features in type 1 diabetes. Regarding the study as a whole: Among all four CD4+ subsets, Type 1 diabetes patients had TCRB CDR3s that were moderately but significantly shorter.

This CDR3 contains 16 residues. Germline assignment: CDR1 SGHRS and CDR2 YFSETQ. Germline trimming cut 4 bases from V and 6 bases from J; bases unmatched to any gene: 10. This clone was seen more than once but under ten times. No antigen is known for it. Reverse transcription of all isolated RNA meant that expressed TCRB transcripts were sequenced. Clones were read by immunoSEQ multiplex PCR, and TCRdb kept only the in-frame ones, dropping some. The profile shows 630,000 or so clones, about an eighth of them singletons. The source is a young man with type 1 diabetes. The sample consisted of naive CD4+ T cells from blood. The chain carries TRBV5-1 and TRBJ2-1; the match to TRBD2 covers 10 bases. CDR3 region: CASSPLAGEWSNEQFF. CDR3 nucleotide sequence: TGCGCCAGCAGCCCGCTAGCGGGAGAATGGTCCAATGAGCAGTTCTTC.